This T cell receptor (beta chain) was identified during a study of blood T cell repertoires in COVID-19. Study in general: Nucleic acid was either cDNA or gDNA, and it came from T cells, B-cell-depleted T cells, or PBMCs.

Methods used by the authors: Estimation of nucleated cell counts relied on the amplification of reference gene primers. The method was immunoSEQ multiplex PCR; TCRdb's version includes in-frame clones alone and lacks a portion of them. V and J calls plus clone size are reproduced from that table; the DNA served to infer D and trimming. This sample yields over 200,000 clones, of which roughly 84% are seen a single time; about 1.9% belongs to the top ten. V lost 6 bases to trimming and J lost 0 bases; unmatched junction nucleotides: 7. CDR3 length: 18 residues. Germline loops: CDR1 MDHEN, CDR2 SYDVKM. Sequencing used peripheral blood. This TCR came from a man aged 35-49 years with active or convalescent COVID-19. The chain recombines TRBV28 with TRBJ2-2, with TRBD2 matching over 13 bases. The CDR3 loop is CASSLGGLAGPNTGELFF. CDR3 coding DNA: TGTGCCAGCAGCTTAGGGGGACTAGCGGGGCCGAACACCGGGGAGCTGTTTTTT.